The source of this TCR beta chain is a study of blood T cell repertoires in COVID-19. Study summary: Acute and convalescent COVID-19 samples came from the United States, Italy and Spain.

Between the trimmed V and J ends, which lost 7 bases and 10 bases, there was a span of 19 bases. Germline CDR1 reads LNHDA; CDR2 reads SQIVND (reference sequence). CDR3 length equals 13 residues. Enrollees, 18 to 89 years old, lived in approximately 25 US areas. Participant-reported clinical history was the basis for cohort assignment. The data were produced by immunoSEQ multiplex PCR, yet TCRdb's version contains in-frame clones alone and is incomplete. This sample yields 320,000 or so clones, of which 75% to 90% are seen a single time; under 2% belongs to the top ten. The sample holds a few counts of this clone.

Sequences were obtained from PBMCs or T cells enriched from blood (not recorded which). The sequence came from a woman between 25 and 40 years old who had been exposed to COVID-19. This sequence joins TRBV19 and TRBJ1-2; no definite D call. CDR3 region: CASTAGYGETYTF. Written as DNA, the CDR3 is TGTGCCAGTACCGCAGGTTACGGTGAGACCTACACCTTC.